Sequencing of this TCR beta chain was carried out in a study of identical twins. Regarding the study as a whole: Carriage of fewer insertions was seen in abundant cord blood beta clonotypes, whereas memory repertoires showed none.

TCRdb re-called the 5' RACE reads through MiXCR, storing one row per CDR3 protein. The profile shows around 450,000 distinct CDR3 sequences, approximately 15% of them singletons. About this clonotype: Its target is not known.

Trimming cost V 1 base and J 4 bases, with 6 bases left between them. This CDR3 region has 14 residues. Germline V gene lookup returns CDR1 KGHDR and CDR2 SFDVKD. This sample was shared with a second study, whose subject was yellow fever vaccine responses in identical twins.

Sequenced sample: CD4+ T cells sorted from blood. The clonotype originates from a woman aged 18-29 years in good health. The V and J genes are TRBV24-1 and TRBJ2-2; D uncertain. CDR3 DNA sequence: TGTGCCACCAGTGATTTCTTGTCCACCGGGGAGCTGTTTTTT. It translates to CATSDFLSTGELFF.